One and the same sample provided the 12 T cell receptor beta chains below, sequenced in a study of shared clonotypes between healthy human individuals (dated by TCRdb to about 2020). Library prep was done by the immunoSEQ multiplex PCR assay. Here the immuneACCESS table is served through TCRdb, limited to in-frame sequences with V and J called. Missing clones are a known gap in these copies; in checked studies unresolved V genes cover under half, and the rest lacks a known reason. For this sample there are hundreds of thousands of clones; around 75% appear just once. The top ten clones comprise approximately 13% of the sample. The sample consisted of PBMCs. These receptors originate from a middle-aged woman in good health. Some clones in this sample may be carry-over from other donors' samples.

With respect to this clone: Within the sample, other DNA sequences also encode this same CDR3. The rearrangement joins TRBV5-1 to TRBJ2-5, with 9 bases fitting TRBD1. V shed 4 bases and J 5 bases; nucleotides not matched to a gene: 6. CDR1 is SGHRS and CDR2 is YFSETQ in the germline V gene. CDR3 size: 14 residues. CDR3 nucleotides: TGCGCCAGCAGCCTGGGACAGGGAGGGGAGACCCAGTACTTC. Protein sequence: CASSLGQGGETQYF.

V is TRBV28 and J is TRBJ2-1; the D is unclear. Germline V gene lookup returns CDR1 MDHEN and CDR2 SYDVKM. Trimming stripped 2 bases from V and 6 bases from J, with 5 bases between. CDR3 length: 12 residues. CDR3 amino acids: CASSLVSNEQFF. CDR3 bases: TGTGCCAGCAGTTTAGTATCCAATGAGCAGTTCTTC.

The chain joins TRBV9 to TRBJ2-2, with TRBD1 matching over 9 bases. The J segment lost 4 bases and the V segment lost 0 bases, leaving 1 base of the junction unmatched. Germline CDR1 and CDR2: SGDLS and YYNGEE. The CDR3 contains 15 residues. The CDR3 loop is CASSVGTGATGELFF. The DNA for the CDR3 is TGTGCCAGCAGCGTAGGGACAGGGGCCACCGGGGAGCTGTTTTTT.

This sequence joins TRBV4-1 and TRBJ2-2; unclear D gene. V was trimmed by 0 bases and J by 9 bases, leaving 8 bases between them. This CDR3 is 13 amino acids long. Germline CDR1 and CDR2: MGHRA and YSYEKL. DNA for the CDR3: TGCGCCAGCAGCCAAGAATTAATCAGGGAGCTGTTTTTT. Protein: CASSQELIRELFF.

The chain recombines TRBV7-2 with TRBJ1-2; D is ambiguous. Germline lookup yields CDR1 SGHTA and CDR2 FQGNSA. The CDR3 runs 12 residues. V lost 4 bases, J lost 4 bases, and 7 bases lay in between. CDR3 coding DNA: TGTGCCAGCAGCTCTCTGCGCTATGGCTACACCTTC. Translation: CASSSLRYGYTF.

This chain links TRBV18 with TRBJ2-7; TRBD2 agrees at 11 bases. Germline V gene lookup returns CDR1 KGHSH and CDR2 LQKENI. The CDR3 has 16 residues. J lost 3 bases, V lost 3 bases, and 7 bases had no gene match. The CDR3 coding sequence is TGTGCCAGCTCACCCCTTACTAGCGGGAGTAACTACGAGCAGTACTTC. It codes for CASSPLTSGSNYEQYF.

This chain joins TRBV18 and TRBJ2-2, with D perhaps matching TRBD1 or TRBD2 (5 bases each). The length of the CDR3 is 12 residues. Germline V CDR1 and CDR2: KGHSH, LQKENI. Trimming left V 3 bases short and J 10 bases short, with 9 bases between. The CDR3 bases are TGTGCCAGCTCACCCGGGACGGAGGAGCTGTTTTTT. This codes for CASSPGTEELFF.

Only one count was recorded for this clone. The chain employs TRBV6-6 and TRBJ1-5, with a possible D match to TRBD1 (5 bases). Per germline, CDR1 MNHNY and CDR2 SVGAGI (reference sequence). The CDR3 length is 13 residues. V was cut by 11 bases and J by 5 bases, with 16 bases left in between. The CDR3 sequence: CAGGPGPYQPQHF. The CDR3 region has the DNA TGTGCCGGAGGGCCGGGGCCTTATCAGCCCCAGCATTTT.

About this clone itself: This same CDR3 is encoded by further DNA sequences in the sample. The V gene is TRBV7-9, the J gene TRBJ2-5; weak D call: TRBD1 (5 bases). Trimming cost V 1 base and J 1 base, with 7 bases left between them. This CDR3 is 14 amino acids long. Germline assignment: CDR1 SEHNR and CDR2 FQNEAQ (reference sequence). The CDR3 DNA is TGTGCCAGCAGCTTAGTAACAGGCCAAGAGACCCAGTACTTC. Translation: CASSLVTGQETQYF.

V usage is TRBV6-6 and J usage is TRBJ2-7; no reliable D call. V was trimmed by 6 bases and J by 1 base, leaving 4 bases between them. This CDR3 comprises 11 residues. Germline V CDR1 and CDR2: MNHNY, SVGAGI (reference sequence). The CDR3 here is CASRGSYEQYF. CDR3 coding DNA: TGTGCCAGCAGGGGATCCTACGAGCAGTACTTC.

J is TRBJ2-7 and V is TRBV30, with 7 positions matching TRBD1. Per the germline V gene, CDR1 is GTSNPN and CDR2 is SVGIG (reference sequence). Germline trimming cut 1 base from V and 2 bases from J; bases unmatched to any gene: 5. CDR3 length equals 14 residues. In DNA form, the CDR3 reads TGTGCCTGGAGTGGGGGACAGAGAGCCTACGAGCAGTACTTC. This sequence encodes CAWSGGQRAYEQYF.

The gene calls are TRBV28 and TRBJ2-3; D not resolved. The germline CDR1 and CDR2 sequences are MDHEN and SYDVKM. Deletions cut 2 bases from V and 0 bases from J, with 6 bases between. The CDR3 extends over 14 amino acids. The CDR3 DNA follows: TGTGCCAGCAGTTTAGGGCAGAGCACAGATACGCAGTATTTT. Translated, it gives CASSLGQSTDTQYF.